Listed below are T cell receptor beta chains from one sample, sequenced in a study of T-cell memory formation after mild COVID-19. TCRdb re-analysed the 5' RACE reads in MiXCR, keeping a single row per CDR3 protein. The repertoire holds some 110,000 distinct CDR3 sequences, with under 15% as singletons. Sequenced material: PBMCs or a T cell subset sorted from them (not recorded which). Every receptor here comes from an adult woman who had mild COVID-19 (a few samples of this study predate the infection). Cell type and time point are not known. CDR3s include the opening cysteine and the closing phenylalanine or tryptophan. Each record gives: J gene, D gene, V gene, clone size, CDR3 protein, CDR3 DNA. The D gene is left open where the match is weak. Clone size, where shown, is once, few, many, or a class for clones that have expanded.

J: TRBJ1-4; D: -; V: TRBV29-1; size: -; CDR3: CRPRKRGRHPGPSNEKLFF; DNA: TGCAGACCGAGGAAGAGGGGCCGACACCCCGGGCCGTCTAATGAAAAACTGTTTTTT
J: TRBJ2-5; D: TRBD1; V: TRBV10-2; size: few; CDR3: CASGGQGFQETQYF; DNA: TGCGCCAGCGGGGGACAGGGCTTCCAAGAGACCCAGTACTTC
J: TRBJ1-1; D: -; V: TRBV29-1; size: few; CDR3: CSVERHDRGTEAFF; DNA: TGCAGCGTTGAACGACACGATAGGGGTACTGAAGCTTTCTTT
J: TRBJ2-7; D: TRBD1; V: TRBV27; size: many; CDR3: CASSPAGQGAYEQYF; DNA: TGTGCCAGCAGTCCCGCGGGACAGGGGGCCTACGAGCAGTACTTC
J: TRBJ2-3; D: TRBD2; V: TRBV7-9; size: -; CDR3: CASARSGRGTGTQYF; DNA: TGTGCCAGCGCCAGGAGCGGGAGGGGGACCGGTACGCAGTATTTT
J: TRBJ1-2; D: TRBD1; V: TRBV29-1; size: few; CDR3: CSVEDATGESPYYGYTF; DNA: TGCAGCGTTGAAGACGCCACAGGGGAGAGCCCTTACTATGGCTACACCTTC
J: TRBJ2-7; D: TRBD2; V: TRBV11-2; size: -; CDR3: CASSLGLAGVSEQYF; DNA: TGTGCCAGCAGCCTGGGACTAGCGGGAGTTAGCGAGCAGTACTTC
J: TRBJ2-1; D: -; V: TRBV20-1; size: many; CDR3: CSARSTISTYNEQFF; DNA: TGCAGTGCTAGATCCACCATCAGTACCTACAATGAGCAGTTCTTC
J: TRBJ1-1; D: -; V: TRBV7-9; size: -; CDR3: CASSFSSGNGAFF; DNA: TGTGCCAGCAGCTTCTCTTCCGGGAACGGAGCTTTCTTT
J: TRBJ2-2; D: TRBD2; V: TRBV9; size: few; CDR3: CASSVRTSGANTGELFF; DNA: TGTGCCAGCAGCGTACGTACTAGCGGAGCTAACACCGGGGAGCTGTTTTTT
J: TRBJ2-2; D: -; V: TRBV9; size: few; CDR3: CASSVSLVYRNTGELFF; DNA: TGTGCCAGCAGCGTATCCTTGGTCTATAGGAACACCGGGGAGCTGTTTTTT
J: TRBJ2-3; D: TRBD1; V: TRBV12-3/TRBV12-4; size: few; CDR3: CASSPTGAVTDTQYF; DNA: TGTGCCAGCAGCCCCACAGGGGCCGTCACAGATACGCAGTATTTT
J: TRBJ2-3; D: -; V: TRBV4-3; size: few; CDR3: CASSQDPPPPDTQYF; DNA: TGCGCCAGCAGCCAAGATCCACCACCCCCAGATACGCAGTATTTT
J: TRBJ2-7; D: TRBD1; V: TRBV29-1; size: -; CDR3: CSVGQGLSYEQYF; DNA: TGCAGCGTTGGACAGGGGCTCTCCTACGAGCAGTACTTC
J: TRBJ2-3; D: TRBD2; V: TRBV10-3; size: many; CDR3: CAISESGREGLDTQYF; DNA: TGTGCCATCAGTGAGTCGGGGCGGGAGGGCCTAGATACGCAGTATTTT
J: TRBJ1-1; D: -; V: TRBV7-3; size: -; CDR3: CASSLIGSNTEAFF; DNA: TGTGCCAGCAGCTTAATCGGCAGTAACACTGAAGCTTTCTTT
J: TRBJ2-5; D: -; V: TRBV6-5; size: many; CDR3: CASSYGGGRETQYF; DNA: TGTGCCAGCAGTTACGGAGGGGGGAGAGAGACCCAGTACTTC
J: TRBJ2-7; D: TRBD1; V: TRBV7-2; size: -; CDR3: CASSFHPPGQGSYEQYF; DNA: TGTGCCAGCAGCTTCCACCCCCCCGGACAGGGTTCCTACGAGCAGTACTTC